These 10 T cell receptor beta chains were all obtained from the same sample, sequenced in a study of identical twins. MiXCR, applied by TCRdb to the 5' RACE reads, yields one record per CDR3 protein. The table records under 500,000 distinct CDR3 sequences, roughly an eighth of them present only once. This same sample was also part of a study on yellow fever vaccine responses in identical twins.

The sequenced material came from CD4+ T cells sorted from blood. These receptors all stem from a young woman in good health.

This chain links TRBV7-9 with TRBJ2-3, with 8 bases identical to TRBD2. Germline values: CDR1 SEHNR, CDR2 FQNEAQ (reference sequence). The V and J ends lost 5 bases and 4 bases, in that order; junction bases with no gene match: 14. There are 17 residues in the CDR3. CDR3: CASSPLAGGQRADTQYF. The DNA for the CDR3 is TGTGCCAGCAGCCCGCTCGCGGGAGGACAGAGGGCAGATACGCAGTATTTT.

This clonotype turned up a few times. The chain recombines TRBV29-1 with TRBJ2-5; D gene unclear. This CDR3 spans 11 amino acids. V was shortened by 6 bases and J by 5 bases, with 10 bases between the two germline ends. Germline V gives CDR1 SQVTM, CDR2 ANQGSEA. The CDR3 DNA is TGCAGCGTGATCTTTGGGGAGACCCAGTACTTC. Translation gives CSVIFGETQYF.

This chain links TRBV7-9 with TRBJ1-1; D is uncertain. Per germline, CDR1 SEHNR and CDR2 FQNEAQ (reference sequence). V shed 1 base and J shed 8 bases, with 11 bases lying between them. This CDR3 spans 13 amino acids. The CDR3 loop is CASSLETELEAFF. The CDR3 DNA follows: TGTGCCAGCAGCTTAGAAACCGAATTGGAAGCTTTCTTT.

This clonotype has a count of ten or more. V usage is TRBV29-1 and J usage is TRBJ2-7; 12 bases fit TRBD2. CDR1 and CDR2 from the germline V gene are SQVTM and ANQGSEA. CDR3 length equals 16 residues. V lost 2 bases and J lost 2; bases outside the gene matches: 7. The CDR3 DNA reads TGCAGCGTTGAACCACTAGCGGGAGGTCGGACCTACGAGCAGTACTTC. It codes for CSVEPLAGGRTYEQYF.

This clonotype was seen a handful of times. CDR3 nucleotide sequence: TGTGCCAGTAGTATCCTAGCGGGAATCCAAGAGACCCAGTACTTC. Residues: CASSILAGIQETQYF. The chain combines TRBV19 with TRBJ2-5; TRBD2 agrees at 9 bases. V shed 3 bases, J shed 1 base, and the junction held 3 bases outside the gene matches. Germline assignment: CDR1 LNHDA and CDR2 SQIVND (reference sequence). This CDR3 comprises 15 residues.

CDR3 sequence (DNA): TGTGCCAGCAGCAATGAAAGCGGGACTAGCGGGTCGAAGAATACAAATGAGCAGTTCTTC. This gives the protein CASSNESGTSGSKNTNEQFF. This chain links TRBV21-1 with TRBJ2-1; TRBD2 was called by the table and not checked on the DNA. TRBV21-1 is a documented pseudogene. This CDR3 contains 20 residues.

The V call is TRBV6-2 or TRBV6-3, the J call TRBJ2-3; no definite D call. CDR1 MNHEY and CDR2 SVGEGT come from the germline V gene. Trimming removed 7 bases at V and 0 bases at J, with 11 bases between. The CDR3 is 14 residues long. The CDR3 DNA is TGTGCCAGCAAGATTCTGGCTAGCACAGATACGCAGTATTTT. Its protein is CASKILASTDTQYF.

V and J are TRBV27 and TRBJ1-1; D gene ambiguous. V shed 5 bases and J shed 1 base, with 11 bases lying between them. The CDR3 consists of 14 residues. Germline CDR1 reads MNHEY; CDR2 reads SMNVEV (reference sequence). The CDR3 sequence is CASSAGGWNTEAFF. CDR3 DNA: TGTGCCAGCAGTGCAGGAGGGTGGAACACTGAAGCTTTCTTT.

The table lists this clonotype with a few counts. This chain connects TRBV5-6 to TRBJ1-1, with 9 positions matching TRBD1. The ends lost 4 bases at V and 6 bases at J; junction bases unmatched: 7. The germline V gene has CDR1 SGHDT and CDR2 YYEEEE. The CDR3 has 14 residues. CDR3 residues: CASSRRDRVSEAFF. The CDR3, as DNA: TGTGCCAGCAGCCGCCGGGACAGGGTTTCTGAAGCTTTCTTT.

J is TRBJ2-3 and V is TRBV2, with TRBD1 matching 7 bases. Germline trimming cut 6 bases from V and 3 bases from J; bases unmatched to any gene: 15. The CDR3 contains 17 residues. The germline gives CDR1 SNHLY, CDR2 FYNNEI. DNA of the CDR3: TGTGCCAGCAGGGGCCGGGCAGGGGGAAGTTGGACAGATACGCAGTATTTT. Its protein product is CASRGRAGGSWTDTQYF.